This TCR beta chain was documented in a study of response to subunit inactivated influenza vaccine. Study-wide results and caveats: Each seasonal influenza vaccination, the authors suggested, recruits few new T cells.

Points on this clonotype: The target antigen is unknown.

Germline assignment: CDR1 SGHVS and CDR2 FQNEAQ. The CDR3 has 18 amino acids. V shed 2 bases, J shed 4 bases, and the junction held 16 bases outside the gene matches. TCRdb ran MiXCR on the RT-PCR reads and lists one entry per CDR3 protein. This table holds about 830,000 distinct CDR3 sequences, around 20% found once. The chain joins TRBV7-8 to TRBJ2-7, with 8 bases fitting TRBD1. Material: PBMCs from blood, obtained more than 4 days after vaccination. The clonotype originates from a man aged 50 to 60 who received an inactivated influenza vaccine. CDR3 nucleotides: TGTGCCAGCAGCTTAATAACCGGACAGGGCCTGTTGGGGTACGAGCAGTACTTC. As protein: CASSLITGQGLLGYEQYF.